This TCR beta chain was profiled in a study of Tregs in tolerant kidney transplant recipients. Unstimulated Tregs (CD4+CD25+CD127-) and CD4+CD25- non-Tregs were sorted from PBMCs. Between the trimmed V and J ends, which lost 6 bases and 3 bases, there was a span of 15 bases. The germline CDR1 and CDR2 sequences are LNHDA and SQIVND (reference sequence). The CDR3 has 14 amino acids. Using immunoSEQ multiplex PCR, the repertoire was profiled, and TCRdb retains in-frame clones only, with some absent. The sample shows 68,000 or so clones, about 83% of them seen only once. The receptor was isolated from a human donor in good health. Sequenced sample: CD4+ T cells from blood. This rearrangement joins TRBV19 to TRBJ2-7, with D maybe TRBD2 (6 bases). The CDR3 DNA follows: TGTGCCAGTAGCCCTGCGGGGACGGGCTACGAGCAGTACTTC. It translates to CASSPAGTGYEQYF.